The 8 T cell receptor beta chains reported below all come from one sample, sequenced in a study of cytomegalovirus exposure and HLA in healthy donors. Primers for the PCR totalled 60 Vbeta and 13 Jbeta. Clones were sequenced by immunoSEQ multiplex PCR, and TCRdb holds only the in-frame ones, with some missing. The table records approximately 180,000 clones, over 70% of them present only once. The sample comprised PBMCs. These TCRs come from a woman younger than 45 in good health and CMV-seropositive.

The V call is TRBV6-6, the J call TRBJ1-3; D gene unclear. Germline V gene data show CDR1 as MNHNY and CDR2 as SVGAGI (reference sequence). The CDR3 runs to 14 residues. V lost 4 bases and J lost 4, with 11 bases in between. The CDR3 bases are TGTGCCAGCAGTTTAAGCTTTTCAGGAAACACCATATATTTT. Its translation: CASSLSFSGNTIYF.

The genes are TRBV28 and TRBJ2-7; maybe TRBD1 (6 bases). Germline CDR1 MDHEN, CDR2 SYDVKM. Trimming stripped 8 bases from V and 0 bases from J, with 17 bases between. The CDR3 covers 15 residues. The CDR3 is CASRQVPKSSYEQYF. The CDR3 nucleotides are TGTGCCAGCCGACAGGTTCCCAAGAGCTCCTACGAGCAGTACTTC.

This clone was observed a few times. This rearrangement joins TRBV5-1 to TRBJ2-3; the match to TRBD2 covers 12 bases. V lost 4 bases and J lost 0; bases outside the gene matches: 3. The CDR3 has 16 amino acids. The germline CDR1 and CDR2 sequences are SGHRS and YFSETQ. CDR3 DNA sequence: TGCGCCAGCAGCGGGACTAGCGGGCTTAGCACAGATACGCAGTATTTT. This codes for CASSGTSGLSTDTQYF.

The chain has TRBV5-1 and TRBJ2-3; 8 nucleotides align to TRBD2. The CDR3 covers 15 residues. CDR1 and CDR2 (germline): SGHRS, YFSETQ. V dropped 0 bases and J dropped 6; count of bases not matched to a gene: 6. The CDR3: CASSLAGGTGDTQYF. The DNA of the CDR3 is TGCGCCAGCAGCTTGGCGGGAGGGACTGGGGATACGCAGTATTTT.

J is TRBJ2-1 and V is TRBV7-2; 7 nucleotides align to TRBD2. This CDR3 contains 11 residues. The germline V gene encodes CDR1 SGHTA and CDR2 FQGNSA. The V gene end was trimmed by 3 bases and the J gene end by 13 bases; junction bases not matched to a gene: 3. CDR3 coding DNA: TGTGCCAGCAGCTTGAGCGGGAAACAGTTCTTC. Translated, it gives CASSLSGKQFF.

J is TRBJ1-3 and V is TRBV11-3, with 8 bases aligning to TRBD1. V was pared by 4 bases and J by 2 bases, with 4 bases of the junction left unmatched. The CDR3 totals 15 residues. Looked up from germline, CDR1 is SGHNT and CDR2 is YENEEA. CDR3 sequence: CASSSWTGTGNTIYF. In DNA form, the CDR3 reads TGTGCCAGCAGCTCCTGGACAGGGACTGGAAACACCATATATTTT.

This clone was seen more than once but under ten times. The chain couples TRBV27 to TRBJ2-7, with a tentative D call TRBD1 (6 bases). Germline V gene sequence: CDR1 MNHEY, CDR2 SMNVEV (reference sequence). The CDR3 runs to 18 residues. The ends were cut back, 3 bases at V and 2 bases at J, with 23 bases in the middle. Here the CDR3 reads CASSFALSSTGGAYEQYF. In DNA form, the CDR3 reads TGTGCCAGCAGTTTCGCCCTCTCCTCGACAGGTGGTGCCTACGAGCAGTACTTC.

The V call is TRBV6-1, the J call TRBJ2-3; perhaps TRBD2 as D (5 bases). The ends were cut back, 4 bases at V and 2 bases at J, with 13 bases in the middle. The CDR3 loop spans 15 amino acids. Germline V gives CDR1 MNHNS, CDR2 SASEGT. CDR3 sequence reads: CASSAGREITDTQYF. The CDR3 nucleotides read TGTGCCAGCAGTGCCGGACGGGAAATCACAGATACGCAGTATTTT.